Below are 30 T cell receptor beta chains sequenced from a single sample in a study of T cells in Graves' hyperthyroidism and ophthalmopathy. Amplification of TCR beta CDR3 regions was performed using RNA transcripts as template. The HTBI primer set drove a first-round RT-PCR of the TCR CDR3. In TCRdb, the multiplex PCR reads were re-called with MiXCR into one record per CDR3 protein. The profile shows 460,000 or so distinct CDR3 sequences, roughly an eighth of them singletons. Specimen: blood. The receptors derive from a woman younger than 35 with Graves' hyperthyroidism.

Worth noting for this clonotype: A read error is possible here, since a much larger clone lies one base away. The rearrangement uses TRBV20-1 and TRBJ1-1; D gene unclear. Trimming took off 4 bases at V and 6 bases at J, with 15 bases between the two ends. This CDR3 region has 13 residues. The germline gives CDR1 DFQATT, CDR2 SNEGSKA (reference sequence). The CDR3, as DNA: TGCAGTGCTAACCATCCCCTTGCGGCTGAAGCTTTCTTT. It encodes CSANHPLAAEAFF.

About this clonotype: The CDR3 does not close with the conserved phenylalanine or tryptophan, likely indicating a read error. The DNA is omitted, as the CDR3 cannot be located on it reliably, and the CDR3 follows TCRdb's listing. The genes are TRBV9 and TRBJ2-1; the table gives TRBD2 as D, unverified against the DNA. Germline values: CDR1 SGDLS, CDR2 YYNGEE. The CDR3 is 9 amino acids in total, end residues counted. The CDR3 loop is CASSVGGAG.

This clonotype came up many times. The V and J genes are TRBV12-3 or TRBV12-4 and TRBJ1-1; D remains ambiguous. V lost 1 base to trimming and J lost 5 bases, with 8 bases between them. This CDR3 has 13 residues. The CDR3 DNA reads as TGTGCCAGCAGTTTAGAAGGGAGTACTGAAGCTTTCTTT. Protein: CASSLEGSTEAFF.

This chain joins TRBV20-1 and TRBJ2-1; a weak D match, TRBD2 (5 bases). The CDR3 totals 14 residues. Per germline, CDR1 DFQATT and CDR2 SNEGSKA (reference sequence). V was cut by 2 bases and J by 0 bases, with 8 bases left in between. The CDR3 sequence: CSARRRDSYNEQFF. CDR3 nucleotides: TGCAGTGCTAGACGCCGGGACTCCTACAATGAGCAGTTCTTC.

V usage is TRBV29-1 and J usage is TRBJ2-2, with D possibly being TRBD1 (6 bases). CDR1 SQVTM and CDR2 ANQGSEA come from the germline V gene. Deletions cut 5 bases from V and 4 bases from J, with 14 bases between. CDR3 length: 14 residues. CDR3: CSVQNRDLTGELFF. In nucleotides, the CDR3 is TGCAGCGTTCAAAACAGGGACCTCACCGGGGAGCTGTTTTTT.

This clonotype appeared many times. The chain employs TRBV6-1 and TRBJ2-7; TRBD1 matches at 12 bases. The ends lost 5 bases at V and 8 bases at J; junction bases unmatched: 7. Germline assignment: CDR1 MNHNS and CDR2 SASEGT. The CDR3 spans 14 residues. The CDR3: CASSPPGQGAKQYF. The CDR3 region has the DNA TGTGCCAGCAGTCCCCCGGGACAGGGGGCAAAGCAGTACTTC.

In this sample, this clonotype turned up many times. The chain combines TRBV28 with TRBJ1-5, with D uncertain. This CDR3 has 15 amino acids. Trimming removed 6 bases from V and 7 bases from J, with 19 bases in between. Germline assignment: CDR1 MDHEN and CDR2 SYDVKM. CDR3 DNA: TGTGCCAGCAGAGCGAGCGGAGGGAGGGAACAGCCCCAGCATTTT. Translating gives CASRASGGREQPQHF.

This clonotype was counted at least ten times. The chain carries TRBV13 and TRBJ1-2, with D hard to call. Trimming removed 1 base at V and 8 bases at J, with 17 bases between. Germline V lookup: CDR1 PRHDT, CDR2 FYEKMQ (reference sequence). This CDR3 has 15 amino acids. The DNA of the CDR3 is TGTGCCAGCAGCTTAGAGGCGGTTTCCAGGCAGGGCTACACCTTC. As protein: CASSLEAVSRQGYTF.

This clonotype was detected ten times or more. This chain joins TRBV12-3 or TRBV12-4 and TRBJ2-3; 9 bases line up with TRBD2. V lost 1 base and J lost 5; bases outside the gene matches: 10. There are 17 residues in the CDR3. The CDR3 DNA is TGTGCCAGCAGTTTAGTTGGCGGGAGGGCCTCGGGAGATACGCAGTATTTT. Translated: CASSLVGGRASGDTQYF.

This clonotype was seen at least ten times. V usage is TRBV13 and J usage is TRBJ2-7; D unresolved. V lost 5 bases, J lost 1 base, and 9 bases lay in between. This CDR3 region has 13 residues. Per the germline V gene, CDR1 is PRHDT and CDR2 is FYEKMQ (reference sequence). CDR3 loop: CASSIKASYEQYF. CDR3 DNA sequence: TGTGCCAGCAGCATCAAAGCGTCCTACGAGCAGTACTTC.

This clonotype was seen more than once but under ten times. The chain couples TRBV15 to TRBJ1-4, with 7 bases fitting TRBD1. Looked up from germline, CDR1 is LNHNV and CDR2 is YYDKDF (reference sequence). Germline trimming cut 1 base from V and 0 bases from J; bases unmatched to any gene: 5. The CDR3 sequence is 17 residues long. The CDR3 coding sequence is TGTGCCACCAGCAGAGGACAGGGAATACCAACTAATGAAAAACTGTTTTTT. Amino acids: CATSRGQGIPTNEKLFF.

The V call is TRBV11-2, the J call TRBJ2-7, with D possibly being TRBD1 or TRBD2 (5 bases each). The germline V gene has CDR1 SGHAT and CDR2 FQNNGV. The ends were cut back, 4 bases at V and 3 bases at J, with 19 bases in the middle. The CDR3 has 16 residues. CDR3 DNA: TGTGCCAGCAGCTCCACCACCTGGGACGGGGTCTACGAGCAGTACTTC. It is translated as CASSSTTWDGVYEQYF.

This clonotype was counted at least ten times. This chain links TRBV12-3 or TRBV12-4 with TRBJ1-3; no clear D. This CDR3 region has 15 residues. Trimming pared 2 bases from V and 0 bases from J, leaving 8 bases between. CDR3 DNA sequence: TGTGCCAGCAGTTTAATATTTTCCTCTGGAAACACCATATATTTT. Protein sequence: CASSLIFSSGNTIYF.

This clonotype showed up many times. This rearrangement joins TRBV5-1 to TRBJ1-3; tentatively, D is TRBD1 (5 bases). The V and J ends lost 7 bases and 4 bases respectively, with 18 bases between them. The CDR3 has 15 residues. The germline V gene has CDR1 SGHRS and CDR2 YFSETQ. The CDR3 loop reads CASQVRAGQGNTIYF. In DNA, the CDR3 is TGCGCCAGCCAGGTTCGAGCGGGGCAAGGAAACACCATATATTTT.

This clonotype has more than one count but fewer than ten. This sequence joins TRBV7-3 and TRBJ2-3, with TRBD2 matching 12 bases. Germline CDR1 SGHTA, CDR2 FQGTGA. J lost 4 bases, V lost 4 bases, and 9 bases had no gene match. The CDR3 is 17 amino acids. CDR3 sequence reads: CASSSSRLAGASDTQYF. Here the CDR3 DNA reads TGTGCCAGCAGCTCCTCAAGACTAGCGGGAGCCTCAGATACGCAGTATTTT.

This clonotype was counted ten times or more. CDR3 loop: CASGLAGGPDGELFF. The DNA of the CDR3 is TGTGCCAGCGGGCTAGCGGGAGGGCCCGACGGGGAGCTGTTTTTT. The V call is TRBV6-2 or TRBV6-3, the J call TRBJ2-2; 12 bases match TRBD2. Germline assignment: CDR1 MNHEY and CDR2 SVGEGT. This CDR3 has 15 residues. V was pared by 8 bases and J by 7 bases, with 8 bases of the junction left unmatched.

There are a few counts of this clonotype. The gene calls are TRBV7-2 and TRBJ1-5; maybe TRBD1 (6 bases). Germline assignment: CDR1 SGHTA and CDR2 FQGNSA. This CDR3 has 18 residues. Trimming shortened V by 4 bases and J by 2 bases, and 21 bases separated the two germline ends. The CDR3 nucleotides are TGTGCCAGCAGCTCAGCTAACACAGGGTTCTATGGCAATCAGCCCCAGCATTTT. It specifies CASSSANTGFYGNQPQHF.

Many counts were recorded for this clonotype. The V call is TRBV11-3, the J call TRBJ2-7; D is undetermined. This CDR3 is built from 12 residues. CDR1 is SGHNT, CDR2 YENEEA, per germline. Trimming pared 0 bases from V and 8 bases from J, leaving 8 bases between. CDR3 region: CASSLDPSKQYF. The CDR3 region has the DNA TGTGCCAGCAGCTTAGATCCCAGTAAGCAGTACTTC.

Details on this clonotype: It may be a read error: a sequence one base away is much more abundant. The gene calls are TRBV7-3 and TRBJ1-1, with a tentative D call TRBD1 (6 bases). Germline values: CDR1 SGHTA, CDR2 FQGTGA. Between the trimmed V and J ends, which lost 4 bases and 1 base, there was a span of 19 bases. This CDR3 comprises 17 residues. Written as DNA, the CDR3 is TGTGCCAGCAGCTCACGGGGGGGCGGCGAGACGAACACTGAAGCTTTCTTT. This encodes CASSSRGGGETNTEAFF. The entire variable domain, with the rest obtained from reference TRBV7-3 and TRBJ1-1, is as follows: GAGVSQTPSNKVTEKGKYVELRCDPISGHTALYWYRQSLGQGPEFLIYFQGTGAADDSGLPNDRFFAVRPEGSVSTLKIQRTERGDSAVYLCASSSRGGGETNTEAFFGQGTRLTVV.

In this sample, this clonotype turned up many times. The V gene is TRBV12-3 or TRBV12-4, the J gene TRBJ2-6; D remains ambiguous. V was pared by 2 bases and J by 0 bases, with 8 bases between. CDR3 length: 16 amino acids. Written as DNA, the CDR3 is TGTGCCAGCAGTTTAAGAGTCAACTCTGGGGCCAACGTCCTGACTTTC. Its translation: CASSLRVNSGANVLTF.

The J gene is TRBJ2-1, the V gene TRBV28; TRBD2 aligns across 9 bases. The junction had 16 bases not matched to a gene; V was cut back by 5 bases and J by 2 bases. CDR3 length: 19 amino acids. CDR1 and CDR2 from the germline V gene are MDHEN and SYDVKM. CDR3 sequence: CASSPQGVKREAPYNEQFF. The CDR3 DNA follows: TGTGCCAGCAGTCCCCAGGGGGTGAAGCGGGAGGCCCCCTACAATGAGCAGTTCTTC.

The rearrangement uses TRBV19 and TRBJ2-2; 11 nucleotides align to TRBD1. Trimming removed 8 bases from V and 5 bases from J; junction bases left unmatched: 10. The CDR3 consists of 16 residues. Per the germline V gene, CDR1 is LNHDA and CDR2 is SQIVND (reference sequence). CDR3 sequence: CASGWTGGRVTGELFF. DNA of the CDR3: TGTGCCAGTGGCTGGACAGGGGGCCGAGTTACCGGGGAGCTGTTTTTT.

V is TRBV2 and J is TRBJ2-1, with no clear D. Trimming cost V 3 bases and J 3 bases, with 6 bases left between them. Germline lookup yields CDR1 SNHLY and CDR2 FYNNEI. The CDR3 totals 13 residues. The CDR3 spells CASSDFYYNEQFF. The CDR3, as DNA: TGTGCCAGCAGTGATTTCTACTACAATGAGCAGTTCTTC.

This clonotype was detected a few times. The gene calls are TRBV6-1 and TRBJ1-5; D uncertain. V shed 1 base and J shed 4 bases, with 5 bases lying between them. In germline, CDR1 is MNHNS, CDR2 SASEGT. CDR3 length: 13 amino acids. The CDR3 DNA reads TGTGCCAGCAGTGAAGGGCAGAATCAGCCCCAGCATTTT. It specifies CASSEGQNQPQHF.

This clonotype was counted a few times. This chain connects TRBV5-1 to TRBJ2-1, with D maybe TRBD2 (5 bases). V was clipped by 0 bases and J by 5 bases, with 15 bases between them. Germline lookup yields CDR1 SGHRS and CDR2 YFSETQ. The CDR3 has 16 amino acids. This chain's CDR3 is CASSLGSGSQNNEQFF. DNA for the CDR3: TGCGCCAGCAGCTTGGGAAGTGGGAGTCAGAACAATGAGCAGTTCTTC.

This clonotype was seen ten or more times. The CDR3 here is CASLPGLGGETQYF. In DNA, the CDR3 is TGTGCCAGCCTCCCAGGGCTTGGCGGTGAGACCCAGTACTTC. This sequence joins TRBV18 and TRBJ2-5; D possibly corresponds to TRBD1 (5 bases). The CDR3 extends over 14 amino acids. V was trimmed by 8 bases and J by 5 bases, leaving 18 bases between them. Germline CDR1 reads KGHSH; CDR2 reads LQKENI. The full variable domain, completed using reference TRBV18 and TRBJ2-5, is NAGVMQNPRHLVRRRGQEARLRCSPMKGHSHVYWYRQLPEEGLKFMVYLQKENIIDESGMPKERFSAEFPKEGPSILRIQQVVRGDSAAYFCASLPGLGGETQYFGPGTRLLVL.

This clonotype was observed many times. The V call is TRBV11-3, the J call TRBJ2-2; D uncertain. Germline CDR1 reads SGHNT; CDR2 reads YENEEA. The CDR3 covers 13 residues. The germline V and J ends were trimmed by 6 bases and 7 bases, with 12 bases remaining between them. The CDR3 here is CASSALVIGELFF. The CDR3 coding sequence is TGTGCCAGCAGTGCCCTAGTGATCGGGGAGCTGTTTTTT.

This chain uses TRBV6-1 with TRBJ1-5; TRBD1 might be the D (6 bases). V was shortened by 7 bases and J by 4 bases, with 14 bases between the two germline ends. There are 14 residues in the CDR3. The V gene's germline CDR1 is MNHNS and CDR2 SASEGT. The CDR3 nucleotides read TGTGCCAGCATGGACAGCCCCTCAAATCAGCCCCAGCATTTT. Translated, it gives CASMDSPSNQPQHF.

This chain uses TRBV4-1 with TRBJ1-4, with no clear D. This CDR3 comprises 14 residues. The V end was cut by 0 bases, the J end by 0 bases, with 2 bases between. Germline V gene sequence: CDR1 MGHRA, CDR2 YSYEKL. Written as DNA, the CDR3 is TGCGCCAGCAGCCAAGATGCAACTAATGAAAAACTGTTTTTT. Translated: CASSQDATNEKLFF.

In this sample, this clonotype turned up many times. The rearrangement uses TRBV20-1 and TRBJ2-1; D is possibly TRBD1 (6 bases). The CDR3 is 14 residues long. Per germline, CDR1 DFQATT and CDR2 SNEGSKA (reference sequence). The V and J ends lost 2 bases and 11 bases respectively, with 19 bases between them. CDR3 sequence: CSARSNRDNSQQFF. CDR3 nucleotide sequence: TGCAGTGCTAGATCTAACCGGGACAATAGTCAGCAGTTCTTC.